The next 3 T cell receptor beta chains were all read from a single sample in a study of vaccination and CD4 T cells after COVID-19 (dated by TCRdb to 2021 to 2024). This sample's treatment or condition label indicates: roughly 10-day PBMC culture with coronavirus spike peptide pools or control peptides (ViraFEST assay). The protocol used for the library was PCR. Sequencing took place on an Illumina iSeq 100. At the Johns Hopkins FTIC core, DNA from the cultured CD4+ T cells underwent TCR sequencing with the Oncomine TCR Beta short-read assay. Starting from the raw public reads, TCRdb applied fastp trimming at Q25, assembled clones with MiXCR and retained in-frame beta chains. Each CDR3 protein appears once, grouped with its most common genes and DNA. Present in this sample are under 25,000 distinct CDR3 sequences, about half of which were seen just once. The top ten hold 13% of the sample. The antigens for these receptors are not known.

Sequencing was done on a sample of cultured CD4+ T cells from blood. Source of these receptors: a human donor with COVID-19.

This clonotype has only a few counts. The chain links TRBV20-1 to TRBJ1-5, with 8 bases aligning to TRBD1. Germline CDR1 is DFQATT and CDR2 is SNEGSKA (reference sequence). The junction had 3 bases not matched to a gene; V was cut back by 4 bases and J by 4 bases. This CDR3 is 13 amino acids long. CDR3 nucleotides: TGCAGTGCTACAGGGGGCGCGAATCAGCCCCAGCATTTT. It translates to CSATGGANQPQHF.

This rearrangement joins TRBV7-9 to TRBJ2-5; 9 nucleotides line up with TRBD2. The CDR3 loop spans 15 amino acids. The trim removed 5 bases at V and 4 bases at J, leaving 8 bases unmatched. Per germline, CDR1 SEHNR and CDR2 FQNEAQ (reference sequence). CDR3 sequence: CASSTAGGGGETQYF. Written as DNA, the CDR3 is TGTGCCAGCAGCACCGCTGGCGGGGGGGGAGAGACCCAGTACTTC.

A few counts support this clonotype. This chain links TRBV6-5 with TRBJ1-2; 10 positions match TRBD1. The CDR3 contains 15 residues. Germline loops: CDR1 MNHEY, CDR2 SVGAGI. V was clipped by 4 bases and J by 4 bases; unmatched bases: 6. This CDR3 reads CASSSWTGGTYGYTF. Written as DNA, the CDR3 is TGTGCCAGCAGTTCCTGGACAGGGGGGACCTATGGCTACACCTTC.